This T cell receptor beta chain was obtained from a study of T cells in Graves' hyperthyroidism and ophthalmopathy. V dropped 5 bases and J dropped 0 bases, with 13 bases sitting between them. The length of the CDR3 is 15 residues. Germline CDR1 reads MNHEY; CDR2 reads SMNVEV (reference sequence). Study-wide findings and caveats: Blood shared most expanded thyroid clonotypes above 0.001. Ophthalmopathy could be told apart from stable hyperthyroidism with a 13 V-J model.

Clinical symptoms, serum thyroxine and TRAb, thyroid ultrasound and orbital computed tomography together formed the diagnostic basis. In this sample, this clonotype turned up many times. Its antigen is unidentified. Amplification of TCR beta CDR3 regions was performed using RNA transcripts as template. RT-PCR in the first round (using the HTBI primer set) targeted the TCR CDR3. A single record per CDR3 protein comes from TCRdb applying MiXCR to the multiplex PCR reads. The sample has more than 500,000 distinct CDR3 sequences; under 15% are singletons. Material for sequencing was blood. The genes are TRBV27 and TRBJ1-1; D is unclear. This TCR derives from a woman aged 40 to 55 with Graves' ophthalmopathy. In DNA form, the CDR3 reads TGTGCCAGCAGTGACCCAGGCAGGATGAACACTGAAGCTTTCTTT. It is translated as CASSDPGRMNTEAFF.